These T cell receptor beta chains were read from a single sample in a study of shared clonotypes between healthy human individuals. This table comes from immunoSEQ multiplex PCR, and its TCRdb copy is limited to in-frame clones, with some not included. The repertoire consists of some 2,500,000 clones, with under 95% occurring once and the leading ten covering approximately 0.4%. Sequenced: naive CD4+ T cells from PBMCs. The receptors shown here come from a man aged 18 to 29 in good health. Some clones in this sample may be carry-over from other donors' samples. Each CDR3 is given without its conserved first and last residue. Fields, in order: D gene, J gene, V gene, CDR3 protein. D genes are given only for firm matches.

D: NA; J: TRBJ2-7; V: TRBV28; CDR3: ASSLRQVTSYEQY
D: NA; J: TRBJ2-5; V: TRBV5-4; CDR3: ASSLGGVETQY
D: NA; J: TRBJ2-1; V: TRBV28; CDR3: ASSLAYNEQF
D: NA; J: TRBJ2-1; V: TRBV5-1; CDR3: ASSLLLGPADEQF
D: TRBD2; J: TRBJ2-7; V: TRBV19; CDR3: ASSIVPSGRVSEQY
D: NA; J: TRBJ2-6; V: TRBV27; CDR3: ASSQTLTGANVLT
D: NA; J: TRBJ2-3; V: TRBV7-2; CDR3: ASSRYADTQY
D: NA; J: TRBJ1-2; V: TRBV6-5; CDR3: ASSYGGGYGYT
D: NA; J: TRBJ2-1; V: TRBV6-1; CDR3: ASSEQTSSYNEQF
D: NA; J: TRBJ1-2; V: TRBV6-5; CDR3: ASRNNNDGYRYT
D: NA; J: TRBJ1-6; V: TRBV30; CDR3: AWSVKQAKFSPLH
D: TRBD2; J: TRBJ2-3; V: TRBV9; CDR3: ASNLRMGLAGVITDTQY
D: NA; J: TRBJ2-7; V: TRBV7-9; CDR3: ASSRLLGYEQY
D: TRBD1; J: TRBJ2-7; V: TRBV18; CDR3: ASSPPSQGAREQY
D: NA; J: TRBJ2-3; V: TRBV4-1; CDR3: ASSLRRSVDTQY
D: NA; J: TRBJ1-5; V: TRBV5-1; CDR3: ASSPGRGAEPQH
D: TRBD2; J: TRBJ2-5; V: TRBV18; CDR3: ASSPPGLTETQY
D: NA; J: TRBJ2-5; V: TRBV28; CDR3: ASRGELGETQY
D: NA; J: TRBJ2-4; V: TRBV21-1; CDR3: ASSPQTPDGLAKNIQY
D: NA; J: TRBJ1-1; V: TRBV18; CDR3: ASSPQGVNTEAF
D: NA; J: TRBJ2-4; V: TRBV7-9; CDR3: ASSSGQLAKNIQY
D: TRBD1; J: TRBJ2-1; V: TRBV28; CDR3: ASSRAGTGLGNEQF
D: NA; J: TRBJ2-1; V: TRBV9; CDR3: ASSPGVSYNEQF
D: TRBD2; J: TRBJ2-2; V: TRBV6-5; CDR3: ASSYAGGNTGELF
D: TRBD1; J: TRBJ1-2; V: TRBV7-2; CDR3: ASSVDRGGGYT
D: NA; J: TRBJ2-7; V: TRBV27; CDR3: ASSPRPGGSSYEQY
D: NA; J: TRBJ2-3; V: TRBV28; CDR3: ASSFSWVPDTQY
D: NA; J: TRBJ2-5; V: TRBV11-3; CDR3: ASSTTAQETQY
D: NA; J: TRBJ2-7; V: TRBV28; CDR3: ASSFNTGGAYEQY
D: NA; J: TRBJ1-2; V: TRBV7-8; CDR3: ASSLALRTGYT
D: NA; J: TRBJ1-2; V: TRBV18; CDR3: ASSSTAGTDRNGYT
D: NA; J: TRBJ2-3; V: TRBV18; CDR3: ASSSPPAAGTDTQY
D: NA; J: TRBJ1-2; V: TRBV7-3; CDR3: ASSLSSTGNYGYT
D: NA; J: TRBJ1-2; V: TRBV5-1; CDR3: ASSLEPGRNYGYT
D: TRBD2; J: TRBJ2-2; V: TRBV9; CDR3: ASSVAVKTSHTGELF
D: NA; J: TRBJ1-5; V: TRBV21-1; CDR3: ASSKCRRKSGNQPQH
D: NA; J: TRBJ2-5; V: TRBV5-1; CDR3: ASSLARRGALETQY
D: TRBD1; J: TRBJ2-7; V: TRBV28; CDR3: ASSSPGTASYEQY
D: NA; J: TRBJ2-7; V: TRBV2; CDR3: ASGAYEQY
D: NA; J: TRBJ1-5; V: TRBV18; CDR3: ASSPATPPRGGSNQPQH
D: NA; J: TRBJ2-7; V: TRBV15; CDR3: ATSRDEGLHLYEQY
D: NA; J: TRBJ2-5; V: TRBV6-1; CDR3: ASSFYSSAQETQY